In its sample, the clone carrying this T cell receptor beta chain was seen a few times. Its antigen is unknown. This sample is drawn from a study of STAT5B mutations in CD4+ large granular lymphocyte leukemia. Study background: Healthy donors showed HLA-associated enrichment of the CDR3 'QG' motif. Overall study findings and caveats: 8/27 top patient clones versus 2/35 control clones were TRBV06-family.

The CDR3 extends over 14 amino acids. Trimming removed 4 bases at V and 0 bases at J, with 9 bases between. Germline V gene sequence: CDR1 SGHAT, CDR2 FQDESV (reference sequence). TCRdb's copy holds only in-frame clones and misses some; the assay was immunoSEQ multiplex PCR. Altogether some 30,000 clones are present, 65% to 75% being singletons, with the ten largest covering more than 1%. The sequence came from a human donor in good health. The sample was CD4+ T cells from blood buffy coats. V is TRBV11-1 and J is TRBJ1-1; possibly TRBD1 for D (5 bases). The CDR3 loop reads CASSSVTVNTEAFF. The DNA of the CDR3 is TGTGCCAGCAGCTCCGTGACAGTGAACACTGAAGCTTTCTTT.